A selection of T cell receptor beta chains follows, all from one sample in a study of cytomegalovirus exposure and HLA in healthy donors. Data came from immunoSEQ multiplex PCR; TCRdb stores just in-frame clones and leaves some out. The profile shows almost 200,000 clones, just over 75% of them singletons. The source material was PBMCs. The receptors derive from a young man in good health and CMV-seronegative. CDR3s include the opening cysteine and the closing phenylalanine or tryptophan. D genes are given only for firm matches. Expanded clones are given a class, and other clones once, few, many or no size at all.

cdr3_aa	cdr3_nt	j_call	d_call	clone_size	v_call
CAIGPRGSTEAFF	TGTGCCATCGGTCCCAGGGGCAGCACTGAAGCTTTCTTT	TRBJ1-1	NA	NA	TRBV19
CASSFPQGNTEAFF	TGTGCCAGCAGCTTCCCACAGGGGAACACTGAAGCTTTCTTT	TRBJ1-1	NA	NA	TRBV5-6
CTSSRKGLAGTDTQYF	TGCACCAGCAGCCGAAAAGGACTAGCGGGCACAGATACGCAGTATTTT	TRBJ2-3	NA	NA	TRBV1
CASSQATIGNTDTQYF	TGCGCCAGCAGCCAAGCTACGATCGGGAACACAGATACGCAGTATTTT	TRBJ2-3	NA	NA	TRBV4-1
CASSSGSLVLNTGELFF	TGTGCCAGCAGCTCCGGCAGTCTAGTGTTGAACACCGGGGAGCTGTTTTTT	TRBJ2-2	NA	NA	TRBV5-6
CASCRRDRDTEAFF	TGCGCCAGCTGTCGTCGGGACAGGGACACTGAAGCTTTCTTT	TRBJ1-1	TRBD1	NA	TRBV5-1
CASSLVWGQRRAEQFF	TGTGCCAGCAGCTTAGTGTGGGGGCAAAGGAGAGCTGAGCAGTTCTTC	TRBJ2-1	NA	NA	TRBV7-9
CAWGTGDQPQHF	TGTGCCTGGGGGACAGGTGATCAGCCCCAGCATTTT	TRBJ1-5	TRBD1	NA	TRBV30
CASRVGELFF	TGCGCCAGCCGGGTCGGGGAGCTGTTTTTT	TRBJ2-2	NA	NA	TRBV23-1
CASSWGSAGSAGGYTF	TGTGCCAGCAGTTGGGGGTCTGCAGGATCGGCGGGGGGCTACACCTTC	TRBJ1-2	NA	NA	TRBV27
CASSLGQVNSYNEQFF	TGCGCCAGCAGCTTGGGACAGGTAAACTCCTACAATGAGCAGTTCTTC	TRBJ2-1	NA	NA	TRBV5-1
CASSLWGGGQPQHF	TGCGCCAGCAGCTTATGGGGGGGCGGACAGCCCCAGCATTTT	TRBJ1-5	NA	NA	TRBV11-2
CASSQGWLAQINEQFF	TGCGCCAGCAGCCAAGGTTGGCTAGCCCAAATCAATGAGCAGTTCTTC	TRBJ2-1	NA	NA	TRBV4-1
CASRGLAGGSYEQYF	TGTGCCAGCAGAGGACTAGCGGGAGGGTCCTACGAGCAGTACTTC	TRBJ2-7	TRBD2	NA	TRBV6-1
CASSQEDRQGQPQHF	TGCGCCAGCAGCCAAGAGGACAGGCAAGGTCAGCCCCAGCATTTT	TRBJ1-5	TRBD1	NA	TRBV4-1
CASSPGWSNQPQHF	TGTGCCAGCAGCCCCGGGTGGAGCAATCAGCCCCAGCATTTT	TRBJ1-5	NA	NA	TRBV6-5
CSVVELQGVSGNTIYF	TGCAGCGTCGTAGAGCTCCAGGGGGTGTCTGGAAACACCATATATTTT	TRBJ1-3	TRBD1	NA	TRBV29-1
CASSEALWGRAFF	TGTGCCAGCAGTGAAGCGCTTTGGGGGCGGGCTTTCTTT	TRBJ1-1	NA	NA	TRBV6-1
CASSLDRGGGELFF	TGCGCCAGCAGCTTGGACAGGGGAGGCGGGGAGCTGTTTTTT	TRBJ2-2	NA	NA	TRBV5-1
CASSYSEGTQYF	TGTGCCAGCAGTTACTCAGAGGGGACCCAGTACTTC	TRBJ2-5	NA	NA	TRBV6-5
CASSERTSGISKADTQYF	TGTGCCAGCAGTGAGAGGACTAGCGGGATTAGTAAAGCAGATACGCAGTATTTT	TRBJ2-3	TRBD2	few	TRBV2
CASSPTGLAVYNEQFF	TGTGCCAGCAGCCCAACCGGACTAGCGGTCTACAATGAGCAGTTCTTC	TRBJ2-1	TRBD2	NA	TRBV7-3
CASIWASSYNEQFF	TGTGCCAGCATATGGGCGAGCTCCTACAATGAGCAGTTCTTC	TRBJ2-1	NA	NA	TRBV6-1
CASSPPSVEREGRDEQFF	TGTGCCAGCTCACCACCGTCCGTGGAGCGGGAGGGCCGCGATGAGCAGTTCTTC	TRBJ2-1	TRBD2	NA	TRBV18
CASSSRTSGGYNEQFF	TGTGCCAGCAGCTCACGGACTAGCGGGGGGTACAATGAGCAGTTCTTC	TRBJ2-1	TRBD2	NA	TRBV11-3
CASSLWVPGLRSNQPQHF	TGTGCCAGCAGTTTATGGGTCCCCGGACTCCGTAGCAATCAGCCCCAGCATTTT	TRBJ1-5	NA	NA	TRBV28
CATSRADGAETGGADTQYF	TGTGCCACCAGCAGAGCGGATGGGGCGGAGACAGGGGGAGCAGATACGCAGTATTTT	TRBJ2-3	TRBD1	NA	TRBV15
CASSPAGTGAGAFF	TGTGCCAGCAGCCCAGCGGGGACAGGGGCCGGAGCTTTCTTT	TRBJ1-1	TRBD1	NA	TRBV11-2
CASSWRKQETQYF	TGTGCCAGCAGCTGGAGGAAGCAAGAGACCCAGTACTTC	TRBJ2-5	NA	NA	TRBV5-4
CASSPGVRASTDTQYF	TGTGCTAGCAGCCCAGGGGTCAGAGCGTCCACAGATACGCAGTATTTT	TRBJ2-3	NA	NA	TRBV7-7
CASSPPGRLETQYF	TGTGCCAGCAGTCCGCCAGGGAGGTTGGAGACCCAGTACTTC	TRBJ2-5	NA	few	TRBV27
CASSPGYSPAGELFF	TGCGCCAGCAGCCCCGGGTATAGCCCCGCCGGGGAGCTGTTTTTT	TRBJ2-2	NA	NA	TRBV5-1
CASSSIGLAGDNEQFF	TGTGCCAGCTCATCTATAGGACTAGCGGGGGACAATGAGCAGTTCTTC	TRBJ2-1	TRBD2	NA	TRBV18
CASSLVGPMNTEAFF	TGTGCCAGCAGCTTAGTGGGGCCAATGAACACTGAAGCTTTCTTT	TRBJ1-1	NA	NA	TRBV7-3
CASGGPATDTQYF	TGTGCCTCGGGGGGGCCTGCGACAGATACGCAGTATTTT	TRBJ2-3	TRBD2	NA	TRBV10-3